These 23 T cell receptor beta chains were all obtained from the same sample, sequenced in a study of blood T cell repertoires in COVID-19. Libraries were prepared by immunoSEQ multiplex PCR; TCRdb keeps only in-frame clonotypes and omits some of them. The data hold fewer than 250,000 clones, with less than 85% observed a single time. The sequenced sample was peripheral blood. These TCRs come from a woman aged 45-59 years with acute or convalescent COVID-19.

The genes are TRBV27 and TRBJ2-7; 8 positions match TRBD1. Germline CDR1 reads MNHEY; CDR2 reads SMNVEV (reference sequence). Unmatched junction bases numbered 5, after V lost 6 bases and J lost 4 bases. The CDR3 contains 13 residues. The CDR3 DNA reads TGTGCCAGCAGGGGACAGGTGAAATACGAGCAGTACTTC. Translation gives CASRGQVKYEQYF.

The chain has TRBV6-6 and TRBJ2-7, with D possibly matching TRBD2 (6 bases). V lost 7 bases and J lost 3, with 13 bases in between. CDR1 and CDR2 (germline): MNHNY, SVGAGI (reference sequence). The CDR3 has 13 amino acids. The CDR3 sequence: CASNRGLDYEQYF. The CDR3 DNA sequence: TGTGCCAGCAATCGGGGACTTGACTACGAGCAGTACTTC.

V gene TRBV5-1 combines with J gene TRBJ2-3; possible D gene TRBD2, 5 bases. Trimming shortened V by 0 bases and J by 6 bases, and 14 bases separated the two germline ends. Looked up from germline, CDR1 is SGHRS and CDR2 is YFSETQ. There are 15 residues in the CDR3. The CDR3 region has the DNA TGCGCCAGCAGCTTGGGTGACTCCACTAGGGATACGCAGTATTTT. Its protein product is CASSLGDSTRDTQYF.

J is TRBJ1-5 and V is TRBV7-8; unclear D gene. Germline V lookup: CDR1 SGHVS, CDR2 FQNEAQ. The CDR3 covers 13 residues. The V end lost 5 bases, the J end lost 3 bases, and 8 bases lay between the germline ends. CDR3 region: CASSRTDNQPQHF. The CDR3 coding sequence is TGTGCCAGCAGCAGAACAGACAATCAGCCCCAGCATTTT.

This sequence joins TRBV6-5 and TRBJ1-1; the D is unclear. V was trimmed by 2 bases and J by 4 bases, leaving 8 bases between them. The germline CDR1 and CDR2 sequences are MNHEY and SVGAGI. The CDR3 has 13 residues. The CDR3 nucleotides are TGTGCCAGCAGTTACCGGCAGCGCACTGAAGCTTTCTTT. Its translation: CASSYRQRTEAFF.

This clone was recorded once. The chain couples TRBV7-2 to TRBJ2-5; 12 nucleotides agree with TRBD1. V shed 1 base, J shed 5 bases, and the junction held 8 bases outside the gene matches. This CDR3 region has 17 residues. Looked up from germline, CDR1 is SGHTA and CDR2 is FQGNSA. The CDR3 DNA is TGTGCCAGCAGCTTAGGGGACAGGGGGCGCCCTGGGGAGACCCAGTACTTC. Residues: CASSLGDRGRPGETQYF.

The sample holds a few counts of this clone. The V and J genes are TRBV10-3 and TRBJ2-1; 7 nucleotides agree with TRBD1. Germline CDR1 ENHRY, CDR2 SYGVKD. The CDR3 contains 13 residues. V was pared by 9 bases and J by 9 bases, with 11 bases of the junction left unmatched. The CDR3: CAMKAGGRGEQFF. The DNA of the CDR3 is TGTGCCATGAAGGCAGGGGGTCGGGGTGAGCAGTTCTTC.

The chain is built from TRBV6-1 and TRBJ2-3; D perhaps matches TRBD2 (6 bases). CDR3 size: 17 residues. Germline assignment: CDR1 MNHNS and CDR2 SASEGT. Trimming took off 2 bases at V and 6 bases at J, with 21 bases between the two ends. Here the CDR3 DNA reads TGTGCCAGCAGTGAACTCGGAGGGACGTCGTACAGGGATACGCAGTATTTT. Encoded protein: CASSELGGTSYRDTQYF.

The chain uses TRBV4-2 and TRBJ2-5; 13 bases align to TRBD2. The junction had 4 bases not matched to a gene; V was cut back by 1 base and J by 5 bases. CDR1 is LGHNA, CDR2 YNFKEQ, per germline. CDR3 size: 16 residues. CDR3 in DNA: TGTGCCAGCAGCCAAGCAACTAGCGGGGGGGCCGAGACCCAGTACTTC. Protein: CASSQATSGGAETQYF.

CDR3 residues: CASSLRWNTEAFF. The CDR3 nucleotides read TGTGCCAGCAGCTTACGGTGGAACACTGAAGCTTTCTTT. The V and J genes are TRBV11-2 and TRBJ1-1; D is undetermined. The CDR3 has 13 residues. Germline loops: CDR1 SGHAT, CDR2 FQNNGV. V lost 2 bases, J lost 1 base, and 5 bases lay in between.

The CDR3 sequence is CASSGGRGGFTGELFF. The DNA of the CDR3 is TGTGCCAGCAGCGGGGGGAGGGGAGGATTCACCGGGGAGCTGTTTTTT. The J gene is TRBJ2-2, the V gene TRBV11-2; 7 positions agree with TRBD2. V trimming: 5 bases; J trimming: 4 bases; junction bases outside the gene matches: 10. The CDR3 is made up of 16 amino acids. CDR1 and CDR2 from the germline V gene are SGHAT and FQNNGV.

A single count supports this clone. The rearrangement uses TRBV11-2 and TRBJ2-1, with 7 bases identical to TRBD2. Germline V CDR1 and CDR2: SGHAT, FQNNGV. The CDR3 has 14 amino acids. V dropped 5 bases and J dropped 5; count of bases not matched to a gene: 6. The CDR3 protein is CASSESGTNNEQFF. CDR3 in DNA: TGTGCCAGCAGCGAATCCGGGACTAACAATGAGCAGTTCTTC.

The chain joins TRBV18 to TRBJ2-7, with unresolved D. Germline values: CDR1 KGHSH, CDR2 LQKENI. V lost 0 bases to trimming and J lost 7 bases, with 16 bases between them. The length of the CDR3 is 15 residues. In DNA form, the CDR3 reads TGTGCCAGCTCACCACCATCATCATCGGTCGGGGAGCAGTACTTC. This sequence encodes CASSPPSSSVGEQYF.

V usage is TRBV28 and J usage is TRBJ1-4; D unclear. Between the trimmed V and J ends, which lost 5 bases and 7 bases, there was a span of 14 bases. The germline CDR1 and CDR2 sequences are MDHEN and SYDVKM. The CDR3 consists of 14 residues. The CDR3 DNA reads as TGTGCCAGCAGTGGATTACCGGGGTTTGAAAAACTGTTTTTT. Encoded protein: CASSGLPGFEKLFF. The full variable domain, rest sourced from reference TRBV28 and TRBJ1-4, is DVKVTQSSRYLVKRTGEKVFLECVQDMDHENMFWYRQDPGLGLRLIYFSYDVKMKEKGDIPEGYSVSREKKERFSLILESASTNQTSMYLCASSGLPGFEKLFFGSGTQLSVL.

V is TRBV2 and J is TRBJ2-7; TRBD1 aligns across 8 bases. This CDR3 region has 14 residues. Per the germline V gene, CDR1 is SNHLY and CDR2 is FYNNEI. J lost 3 bases, V lost 6 bases, and 7 bases had no gene match. The DNA for the CDR3 is TGTGCCAGCAGGTCGGGGACAGGCGACTACGAGCAGTACTTC. Translating gives CASRSGTGDYEQYF.

The chain recombines TRBV6-5 with TRBJ2-7, with 9 bases that match TRBD2. CDR1 and CDR2 from the germline V gene are MNHEY and SVGAGI. CDR3 length: 16 residues. The trim removed 0 bases at V and 5 bases at J, leaving 8 bases unmatched. The CDR3 region is CASSYSTAGGRDEQYF. The CDR3, as DNA: TGTGCCAGCAGTTACTCTACGGCGGGAGGGCGTGACGAGCAGTACTTC.

The V call is TRBV6-5, the J call TRBJ1-1, with unresolved D. Germline CDR1 MNHEY, CDR2 SVGAGI. There are 15 residues in the CDR3. Trimming took 0 bases from V and 1 from J, leaving 9 bases between them. CDR3 sequence: CASSYSSGGNTEAFF. The CDR3 DNA follows: TGTGCCAGCAGTTACTCGAGCGGAGGGAACACTGAAGCTTTCTTT.

The chain is built from TRBV3-1 (or the pseudogene TRBV3-2) and TRBJ2-1, with a weak D call TRBD2 (5 bases). Germline CDR1 LGHDT, CDR2 YNNKEL (reference sequence). This CDR3 comprises 16 residues. V was shortened by 2 bases and J by 6 bases, with 17 bases between the two germline ends. CDR3: CASSQKGSLRGNEQFF. The CDR3 DNA reads TGTGCCAGCAGCCAAAAGGGTAGCCTACGGGGCAATGAGCAGTTCTTC.

The V gene is TRBV27, the J gene TRBJ1-1; possibly TRBD1 for D (6 bases). Per germline, CDR1 MNHEY and CDR2 SMNVEV (reference sequence). V was trimmed by 2 bases and J by 7 bases, leaving 11 bases between them. The CDR3 runs to 13 residues. CDR3 DNA sequence: TGTGCCAGCAGTTTAACCCTCAGGGGTGAAGCTTTCTTT. Its protein is CASSLTLRGEAFF.

The CDR3 DNA reads TGTGCCAGCAGCTCCCTGGGACAGGGGGCCCCCTATGGCTACACCTTC. It specifies CASSSLGQGAPYGYTF. The rearrangement joins TRBV5-4 to TRBJ1-2; TRBD1 matches 12 bases. CDR3 length: 16 amino acids. Trimming removed 3 bases from V and 4 bases from J; junction bases left unmatched: 7. The germline CDR1 and CDR2 sequences are SGHNT and YYREEE (reference sequence).

The rearrangement links TRBV27 to TRBJ2-7; D might be TRBD2 (5 bases). Trimming cost V 6 bases and J 0 bases, with 12 bases left between them. The germline gives CDR1 MNHEY, CDR2 SMNVEV (reference sequence). The CDR3 totals 14 residues. For the CDR3, the DNA is TGTGCCAGCAGCCCTGAAGGGAGCTCCTACGAGCAGTACTTC. Translation: CASSPEGSSYEQYF.

The chain is built from TRBV5-6 and TRBJ1-2; TRBD1 is a possible D gene (6 bases). V gave up 0 bases and J gave up 0 bases, with 6 bases separating them. The CDR3 spans 14 residues. Germline loops: CDR1 SGHDT, CDR2 YYEEEE. The DNA for the CDR3 is TGTGCCAGCAGCTTGGGACAGGCTAACTATGGCTACACCTTC. Its translation: CASSLGQANYGYTF.

J is TRBJ2-3 and V is TRBV24-1, with a possible D match to TRBD1 (6 bases). The CDR3 loop spans 15 amino acids. V shed 4 bases and J shed 6 bases, with 16 bases lying between them. Looked up from germline, CDR1 is KGHDR and CDR2 is SFDVKD. Here the CDR3 reads CATSDPTGLADTQYF. The CDR3 DNA reads as TGTGCCACCAGTGACCCCACAGGGTTGGCGGATACGCAGTATTTT.